Below, 16 T cell receptor beta chains from the same sample are listed, as sequenced in a study of identical twins. TCRdb reprocessed the 5' RACE reads with MiXCR, giving one entry per CDR3 protein. This table has 410,000 or so distinct CDR3 sequences, less than 20% appearing once. The sample comprised naive T cells sorted from blood. The receptors here all came from a man aged 50-59 years in good health.

This chain links TRBV28 with TRBJ2-1, with TRBD1 identical over 7 bases. The length of the CDR3 is 15 residues. V lost 5 bases, J lost 8 bases, and 12 bases stayed unmatched. The germline V gene encodes CDR1 MDHEN and CDR2 SYDVKM. For the CDR3, the DNA is TGTGCCAGCAGTCCACCACAGGGGCTGGTATATGAGCAGTTCTTC. As protein: CASSPPQGLVYEQFF.

This clonotype was detected a few times. The chain couples TRBV20-1 to TRBJ1-5; D is ambiguous. The CDR3 has 13 residues. Germline V gene sequence: CDR1 DFQATT, CDR2 SNEGSKA (reference sequence). Trimming stripped 3 bases from V and 7 bases from J, with 13 bases between. The CDR3 sequence: CSARNRDRQPQHF. Here the CDR3 DNA reads TGCAGTGCTAGGAATAGGGATAGACAGCCCCAGCATTTT.

This clonotype was counted a few times. The V call is TRBV9, the J call TRBJ2-1; 8 positions match TRBD2. The germline CDR1 and CDR2 sequences are SGDLS and YYNGEE. Trimming removed 1 base from V and 7 bases from J; junction bases left unmatched: 7. This CDR3 comprises 15 residues. DNA of the CDR3: TGTGCCAGCAGCGTACGGGGGGGCCTCGTGAATGAGCAGTTCTTC. Translating gives CASSVRGGLVNEQFF.

The gene calls are TRBV20-1 and TRBJ1-5; TRBD1 might be the D (5 bases). Trimming shortened V by 6 bases and J by 4 bases, and 16 bases separated the two germline ends. Germline V gene data show CDR1 as DFQATT and CDR2 as SNEGSKA (reference sequence). The CDR3 spans 14 residues. The CDR3 nucleotides read TGCAGTGCCCTTGGGGGAGCCTCGAATCAGCCCCAGCATTTT. This translates into CSALGGASNQPQHF.

The genes are TRBV7-6 and TRBJ2-5; possible D gene TRBD1, 7 bases. Trimming took 5 bases from V and 5 from J, leaving 18 bases between them. Germline V gene data show CDR1 as SGHVS and CDR2 as FNYEAQ. This CDR3 is 15 amino acids long. The CDR3 spells CASSQSGQGGETQYF. DNA for the CDR3: TGTGCCAGCAGCCAGAGTGGCCAGGGGGGCGAGACCCAGTACTTC.

The V gene is TRBV5-6, the J gene TRBJ2-1, with D possibly matching TRBD2 (5 bases). CDR1 and CDR2 (germline): SGHDT, YYEEEE. The CDR3 loop spans 16 amino acids. V lost 7 bases to trimming and J lost 4 bases, with 21 bases between them. CDR3 loop: CASPDHLRAKYNEQFF. The DNA for the CDR3 is TGTGCCAGCCCGGACCACTTGCGGGCAAAATACAATGAGCAGTTCTTC.

The chain links TRBV4-3 to TRBJ2-5; D gene unclear. The CDR3 is 16 residues long. The germline V gene encodes CDR1 LGHNA and CDR2 YSLEER. The V and J ends lost 1 base and 2 bases respectively, with 14 bases between them. CDR3 loop: CASSQAADLRQETQYF. As DNA, the CDR3 is TGCGCCAGCAGCCAAGCTGCAGATCTCCGTCAAGAGACCCAGTACTTC.

This clonotype was seen ten or more times. The J gene is TRBJ1-2, the V gene TRBV20-1; tentative D call: TRBD1 (5 bases). Germline V gene sequence: CDR1 DFQATT, CDR2 SNEGSKA (reference sequence). This CDR3 spans 12 amino acids. Trimming stripped 5 bases from V and 8 bases from J, with 15 bases between. CDR3 in DNA: TGCAGTGCTCCCCAGGGTTTAGGAGGCTACACCTTC. Protein sequence: CSAPQGLGGYTF.

This clonotype was counted a few times. V and J are TRBV11-2 and TRBJ2-2, with 13 bases identical to TRBD2. CDR1 SGHAT and CDR2 FQNNGV come from the germline V gene. Trimming cost V 1 base and J 4 bases; bases outside gene matches: 6. CDR3 length: 18 amino acids. CDR3 residues: CASSLVGTSGIGTGELFF. DNA for the CDR3: TGTGCCAGCAGCTTAGTCGGGACTAGCGGGATCGGCACCGGGGAGCTGTTTTTT.

This clonotype was observed a few times. As DNA, the CDR3 is TGCGCCAGCAGCACGGCGACAGGGGGCATGAACACTGAAGCTTTCTTT. Residues: CASSTATGGMNTEAFF. The chain couples TRBV5-1 to TRBJ1-1, with TRBD1 matching over 10 bases. Germline lookup yields CDR1 SGHRS and CDR2 YFSETQ. This CDR3 region has 16 residues. V lost 4 bases to trimming and J lost 0 bases; unmatched junction nucleotides: 6.

The sample holds a few counts of this clonotype. This chain uses TRBV10-3 with TRBJ2-7; no definite D call. The CDR3 is 12 residues long. Germline V lookup: CDR1 ENHRY, CDR2 SYGVKD. The V gene lost 3 bases and the J gene lost 2 bases, with 5 bases spanning the gap. DNA of the CDR3: TGTGCCATCAGTGATCTGGCCTACGAGCAGTACTTC. This sequence encodes CAISDLAYEQYF.

V usage is TRBV5-6 and J usage is TRBJ1-3; D unclear. CDR3 length equals 14 residues. V was shortened by 1 base and J by 0 bases, with 5 bases between the two germline ends. Germline assignment: CDR1 SGHDT and CDR2 YYEEEE. CDR3 sequence: CASSLRRSGNTIYF. The CDR3 DNA reads as TGTGCCAGCAGCTTGCGTCGCTCTGGAAACACCATATATTTT.

This clonotype showed up many times. V gene TRBV29-1 combines with J gene TRBJ2-1; D unclear. The ends were cut back, 4 bases at V and 4 bases at J, with 2 bases in the middle. Germline lookup yields CDR1 SQVTM and CDR2 ANQGSEA. The CDR3 is 10 residues long. CDR3 sequence: CSVGYNEQFF. CDR3 in DNA: TGCAGCGTTGGGTACAATGAGCAGTTCTTC.

This clonotype was seen more than once but under ten times. V and J are TRBV6-5 and TRBJ1-2; perhaps TRBD1 as D (5 bases). The CDR3 contains 11 residues. The germline gives CDR1 MNHEY, CDR2 SVGAGI. Trimming removed 6 bases at V and 4 bases at J, with 6 bases between. The CDR3 is CASRDIYGYTF. CDR3 sequence (DNA): TGTGCCAGCAGGGACATCTATGGCTACACCTTC.

This clonotype was counted between two and nine times. This chain joins TRBV12-3 or TRBV12-4 and TRBJ2-1; 9 bases are shared with TRBD1. V was clipped by 2 bases and J by 7 bases; unmatched bases: 6. The CDR3 length is 15 residues. In DNA form, the CDR3 reads TGTGCCAGCAGTTTACCACGTGGACAGGGGAATGAGCAGTTCTTC. Translated: CASSLPRGQGNEQFF.

This chain joins TRBV15 and TRBJ2-4; weak D call: TRBD2 (6 bases). The germline V and J ends were trimmed by 4 bases and 0 bases, with 10 bases remaining between them. The V gene's germline CDR1 is LNHNV and CDR2 YYDKDF (reference sequence). The CDR3 length is 15 residues. The CDR3 coding sequence is TGTGCCACCAGCAAAGGAGGGGTAGCCAAAAACATTCAGTACTTC. As protein: CATSKGGVAKNIQYF.